The 14 T cell receptor beta chains below were found in one sample sequenced in a study of cytomegalovirus exposure and HLA in healthy donors. Vbeta (60) and Jbeta (13) primers were used in the PCR. Clones were read by immunoSEQ multiplex PCR, and TCRdb kept only the in-frame ones, dropping some. In the table there are some 170,000 clones, approximately 80% of which are singletons. The sample taken for sequencing was PBMCs. These receptors all come from a woman aged 50 to 60 in good health and CMV-seronegative.

This clone has a single count. The chain is built from TRBV29-1 and TRBJ2-1; D is possibly TRBD2 (6 bases). This CDR3 has 14 residues. CDR1 and CDR2 (germline): SQVTM, ANQGSEA. V was clipped by 5 bases and J by 2 bases, with 13 bases between them. The CDR3 DNA reads TGCAGCGTTCCCTTCGGGAGAGCCTACAATGAGCAGTTCTTC. It is translated as CSVPFGRAYNEQFF.

This rearrangement joins TRBV28 to TRBJ1-1; 7 bases agree with TRBD1. Per germline, CDR1 MDHEN and CDR2 SYDVKM. The V and J ends lost 6 bases and 1 base, in that order; junction bases with no gene match: 11. CDR3 length: 16 residues. CDR3 sequence: CASSPRVGQSNTEAFF. The CDR3 DNA reads as TGTGCCAGCAGCCCCCGGGTGGGACAGTCGAACACTGAAGCTTTCTTT.

A note on this clone: Other DNA sequences in the sample encode the same CDR3. V and J are TRBV2 and TRBJ2-7, with 8 bases matching TRBD1. Germline V gene data show CDR1 as SNHLY and CDR2 as FYNNEI. The CDR3 loop spans 13 amino acids. V was clipped by 6 bases and J by 2 bases; unmatched bases: 3. The CDR3 coding sequence is TGTGCCAGCAGCGGGACAGGAGCCTACGAGCAGTACTTC. This sequence encodes CASSGTGAYEQYF.

J is TRBJ2-3 and V is TRBV9, with TRBD2 identical over 7 bases. This CDR3 contains 15 residues. Germline V gene data show CDR1 as SGDLS and CDR2 as YYNGEE. Trimming at V came to 0 bases and at J to 1 base, leaving 2 bases not matched to a gene. CDR3 DNA sequence: TGTGCCAGCAGCGTAGTCGCGGGGGGCACAGATACGCAGTATTTT. Protein product: CASSVVAGGTDTQYF.

The J gene is TRBJ2-3, the V gene TRBV2; 13 bases line up with TRBD2. The trim removed 6 bases at V and 3 bases at J, leaving 12 bases unmatched. Germline CDR1 and CDR2: SNHLY and FYNNEI. There are 18 residues in the CDR3. The CDR3 nucleotides are TGTGCCAGCAGCCATCATACTAGCGGGGGGGCGTTAACAGATACGCAGTATTTT. Its protein product is CASSHHTSGGALTDTQYF.

The V gene is TRBV18, the J gene TRBJ2-7; TRBD1 aligns across 10 bases. The CDR3 totals 14 residues. V lost 3 bases and J lost 5; bases outside the gene matches: 4. Looked up from germline, CDR1 is KGHSH and CDR2 is LQKENI. CDR3 nucleotide sequence: TGTGCCAGCTCACCTGGGACAGGGGTTGACGAGCAGTACTTC. It translates to CASSPGTGVDEQYF.

This clone was counted a few times. The chain employs TRBV7-9 and TRBJ2-1, with 10 nucleotides matching TRBD2. V lost 5 bases and J lost 8; bases outside the gene matches: 12. The CDR3 spans 16 residues. Per the germline V gene, CDR1 is SEHNR and CDR2 is FQNEAQ (reference sequence). In DNA, the CDR3 is TGTGCCAGCAGCAAACGGCTAGCGGGGGAAGGGGATGAGCAGTTCTTC. It is translated as CASSKRLAGEGDEQFF.

Points on this clone: The junction does not match germline at one end; this may be a read error. This chain connects TRBV7-9 to TRBJ2-5; D may match TRBD1 or TRBD2 (7 bases each). In germline, CDR1 is SEHNR, CDR2 FQNEAQ (reference sequence). The CDR3 runs 15 residues. The CDR3 protein is CSSSGTDLGQETQYF. CDR3 sequence (DNA): TGTTCCAGCAGCGGGACAGACCTAGGACAAGAGACCCAGTACTTC.

This chain uses TRBV6-1 with TRBJ2-7; 13 bases are shared with TRBD2. Trimming removed 4 bases from V and 2 bases from J; junction bases left unmatched: 5. Germline V gene lookup returns CDR1 MNHNS and CDR2 SASEGT. CDR3 length equals 16 residues. The CDR3 protein is CASSVSGTSGTYEQYF. Written as DNA, the CDR3 is TGTGCCAGCAGTGTATCCGGGACTAGCGGGACCTACGAGCAGTACTTC.

V is TRBV28 and J is TRBJ2-7, with TRBD1 identical over 10 bases. CDR3 length: 14 residues. CDR1 and CDR2 from the germline V gene are MDHEN and SYDVKM. The V gene end was trimmed by 0 bases and the J gene end by 13 bases; junction bases not matched to a gene: 9. This CDR3 reads CASSLWDRGGSKYF. DNA for the CDR3: TGTGCCAGCAGTTTATGGGACAGGGGGGGATCCAAATACTTC.

The rearrangement joins TRBV18 to TRBJ1-6, with D perhaps matching TRBD1 (5 bases). CDR3 size: 14 residues. V was clipped by 6 bases and J by 10 bases, with 16 bases between them. Germline assignment: CDR1 KGHSH and CDR2 LQKENI. The CDR3 spells CASSPDSLYSPLHF. The CDR3 coding sequence is TGTGCCAGCTCCCCCGACAGCCTCTACTCACCCCTCCACTTT.

This clone occurred a few times. The J gene is TRBJ1-4, the V gene TRBV10-3; TRBD1 aligns across 9 bases. With V trimmed by 10 bases and J by 6 bases, 12 bases remained unmatched. The germline V gene encodes CDR1 ENHRY and CDR2 SYGVKD. CDR3 length: 15 amino acids. The CDR3 sequence is CATSLGQGQDEKLFF. The CDR3 coding sequence is TGTGCCACCAGCCTTGGACAGGGGCAGGATGAAAAACTGTTTTTT.

The rearrangement links TRBV15 to TRBJ2-3, with 9 positions matching TRBD2. CDR3 length: 18 amino acids. Per germline, CDR1 LNHNV and CDR2 YYDKDF (reference sequence). V was pared by 1 base and J by 6 bases, with 14 bases of the junction left unmatched. The chain's CDR3 is CATSRVWLAGLRTDTQYF. CDR3 in DNA: TGTGCCACCAGCAGAGTCTGGCTAGCGGGACTCCGGACGGATACGCAGTATTTT. Based on the CDR3 plus reference TRBV15 and TRBJ2-3, the full variable domain is DAMVIQNPRYQVTQFGKPVTLSCSQTLNHNVMYWYQQKSSQAPKLLFHYYDKDFNNEADTPDNFQSRRPNTSFCFLDIRSPGLGDTAMYLCATSRVWLAGLRTDTQYFGPGTRLTVL.

This chain joins TRBV10-3 and TRBJ2-6, with 7 bases lining up with TRBD1. Looked up from germline, CDR1 is ENHRY and CDR2 is SYGVKD. V lost 1 base to trimming and J lost 0 bases; unmatched junction nucleotides: 6. The CDR3 is 18 residues long. The CDR3, as DNA: TGTGCCATCAGTGAGTTCGGAACAGGGGCCTCTGGGGCCAACGTCCTGACTTTC. It is translated as CAISEFGTGASGANVLTF.